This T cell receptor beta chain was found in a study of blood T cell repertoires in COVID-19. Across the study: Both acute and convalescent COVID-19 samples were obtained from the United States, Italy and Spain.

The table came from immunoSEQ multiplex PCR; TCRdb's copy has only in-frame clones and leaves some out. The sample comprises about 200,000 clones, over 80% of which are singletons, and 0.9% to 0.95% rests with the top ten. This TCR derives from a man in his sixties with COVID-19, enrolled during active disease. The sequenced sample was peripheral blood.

CDR3 sequence reads: CASTDRGPNTGELFF. The CDR3, as DNA: TGTGCCAGCACCGACAGGGGACCGAACACCGGGGAGCTGTTTTTT. The chain employs TRBV7-2 and TRBJ2-2, with 8 nucleotides matching TRBD1. The CDR3 contains 15 residues. CDR1 and CDR2 from the germline V gene are SGHTA and FQGNSA. V dropped 7 bases and J dropped 0; count of bases not matched to a gene: 4.